This T cell receptor (beta chain) was identified in a study of beta chain features in type 1 diabetes (dated by TCRdb to between 2018 and 2020). With regard to the full study: Patients and healthy donors did not differ in mean age, gender distribution, total cell number or subset yield. Across all samples, 90 million to 130 million sorted cells were examined, and cell number per subset correlated strongly with RNA yield. The study compared TCRB repertoires of sorted circulating CD4+ T cell subsets between recently diagnosed type 1 diabetes patients and matched healthy donors. Regulatory and stem cell-like memory subsets were obtained from only 8 patients and roughly 8 healthy donors, while naive and central memory subsets were obtained from all 30 or so donors. The paper as a whole reports these results and caveats: PCR may preferentially amplify shorter templates, but because patient and control samples were amplified and corrected together, any resulting skew would affect both groups equally. Naive, central memory and regulatory TCRB repertoires appeared to be more alike among patients than among healthy donors. HLA sub-analyses involved small numbers of individuals, so any influence of HLA type on TCRB rearrangement remained unresolved. A moderate but significant shortening of TCRB CDR3 length was observed in type 1 diabetes patients in all four CD4+ subsets. At VDJ recombination sites, type 1 diabetes patients had fewer insertions and more deleted nucleotides, which implies abnormalities in thymic rearrangement. Because cDNA was sequenced instead of genomic DNA, activated cells with high expression could be over-represented, although the groups did not differ in activation or CD3 levels.

The High Capacity cDNA Reverse Transcription Kit was used to reverse transcribe all of the isolated RNA, meaning that expressed TCRB transcripts were what got sequenced. Deep immunoSEQ sequencing was applied to naive, central memory and regulatory T cell samples, giving an average of roughly 3.5 million total reads per sample. Sorted cells were lysed in RLT buffer, and RNA was extracted using DNase-treated RNeasy Micro or Mini kits according to cell number. Each cell subset was processed separately to prevent cross-contamination, with patient and healthy donor samples processed together. The immunoSEQ multiplex PCR was used to amplify TCRB sequences from cDNA, generating 87-bp fragments that spanned the CDR3 region. Sequencing of the amplicons was done on the Illumina HiSeq platform. The source study handled its data this way. Synthetic template baselines were used to correct PCR bias computationally, reads within Hamming distance 2 were collapsed, and singletons that could not be merged were discarded. Reads were aligned against IMGT so that V, D and J genes, CDR3 length and insertions or deletions at six rearrangement sites could be assigned. Within each subset, clonotype counts were normalized to the number of sorted cells before true diversity and Gini coefficients were calculated with the tcR R package. The overlap coefficient, calculated on TCRB nucleotide sequences, was used to measure repertoire sharing. Drawn from immuneACCESS, this table holds only the in-frame rearrangements with V and J called that TCRdb kept. Clones are partly lost; checked studies trace under half to an unresolved V gene and leave the rest unexplained. The V and J calls and clone size come from that table; D and trimming were worked out from the DNA. This sample holds over 150,000 clones; about 8% were observed only once. More than 0.75% of the sample belongs to the ten largest clones.

As to this clone: The target of this receptor is not known. Per-nucleotide qualities are absent, and no much larger clonotype sits a single base away.

Reading from cysteine to phenylalanine, the CDR3 counts 15 amino acids. Only the CDR3 DNA stays, 45 bases, in frame from base 1. The germline V gene supplies CDR1 SQVTM and CDR2 ANQGSEA. V loses 4 bases at its end and J loses 6 bases; junction bases beyond the gene matches: 12. A single peripheral blood draw of about 116 mL on average was collected from each donor into heparinised tubes. A BD FACSAria II was used to sort naive, central memory, regulatory and stem cell-like memory CD4+ T cells with a panel that included CD45RO, CCR7, CD25, CD127, CD95 and CD27. A purity above 98% was achieved for all sorted populations. PBMCs were isolated immediately by Lymphoprep density gradient centrifugation and stained directly without culture. To minimize batch effects, samples were stained and sorted in pairs, one healthy donor with one patient per experiment.

The sequence joins TRBV29-1 to TRBJ1-5; 7 middle bases align to TRBD1. The sequenced sample consisted of central memory CD4+ T cells from blood. This TCR derives from a woman aged 40 to 55 with type 1 diabetes. In nucleotides, the sequence is TGCAGCGTTGCAGAGAACAGGGGTTTCGGTCAGCCCCAGCATTTT. Its amino acids are CSVAENRGFGQPQHF.